What follows describes a single TCR beta chain. These data are taken from a study of monozygotic twins with inflammatory bowel disease. Using the 5' RACE reads, TCRdb records one entry per CDR3 protein without DNA. The table lists some 300,000 distinct CDR3 sequences, with 5.5% to 6.5% in the top ten. CDR3 length equals 14 residues. Per germline, CDR1 SEHNR and CDR2 FQNEAQ (reference sequence). The chain combines TRBV7-9 with TRBJ1-1; TCRdb selects TRBD1, and the lack of DNA leaves this call unchecked. The sequenced material came from blood. The receptor was derived from a human donor with ulcerative colitis or Crohn's disease, or a healthy co-twin of an affected twin (not recorded which). The CDR3 loop is CASSSTGLAAEAFF.